This T cell receptor beta chain comes out of a study of radiotherapy plus CTLA-4 blockade in lung cancer. Turning to the study itself: Around 18% of enrolled patients responded objectively, and about 30% had disease control. Points from the study as a whole: The best predictor of response was reported to be early blood T cell clone dynamics, with interferon-beta. Radiotherapy was combined with ipilimumab, and tumor-derived TCR clones then expanded in blood.

The repertoire was sequenced with immunoSEQ multiplex PCR; TCRdb's copy has only in-frame clones and lacks some. The sample has roughly 93,000 clones, around four fifths seen once; the top ten hold around 3.7%. CDR3 length: 17 amino acids. Focal radiation and CTLA-4 blockade (ipilimumab) were tested in chemo-refractory metastatic non-small-cell lung cancer patients. In the case of this clone: Its matching antigen is unknown.

Sequenced here: peripheral blood, sampled from a patient treated with radiotherapy plus ipilimumab. This receptor was obtained from a human donor with non-small cell lung cancer who had a partial response to radiotherapy plus ipilimumab. V usage is TRBV21-1 and J usage is TRBJ2-7; the table's D call, TRBD2, has no DNA check behind it. TRBV21-1 is recorded as a pseudogene. Written as DNA, the CDR3 is TGTGCCAGCAGCAAATGGAGAGGGGGACTAGCGGCTTACGAGCAGTACTTC. Translated: CASSKWRGGLAAYEQYF.